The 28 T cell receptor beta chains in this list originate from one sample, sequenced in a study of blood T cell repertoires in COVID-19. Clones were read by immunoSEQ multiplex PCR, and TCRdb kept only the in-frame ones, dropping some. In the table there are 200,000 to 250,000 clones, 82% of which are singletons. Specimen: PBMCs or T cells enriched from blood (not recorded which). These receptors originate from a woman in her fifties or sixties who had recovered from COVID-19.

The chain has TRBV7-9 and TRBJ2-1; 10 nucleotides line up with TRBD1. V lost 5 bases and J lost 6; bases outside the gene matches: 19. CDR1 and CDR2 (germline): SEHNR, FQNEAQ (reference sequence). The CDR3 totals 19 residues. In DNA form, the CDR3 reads TGTGCCAGCAGCAGCTTAGGGTATTCGTGGGACAGGGGACCCAATGAGCAGTTCTTC. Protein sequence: CASSSLGYSWDRGPNEQFF.

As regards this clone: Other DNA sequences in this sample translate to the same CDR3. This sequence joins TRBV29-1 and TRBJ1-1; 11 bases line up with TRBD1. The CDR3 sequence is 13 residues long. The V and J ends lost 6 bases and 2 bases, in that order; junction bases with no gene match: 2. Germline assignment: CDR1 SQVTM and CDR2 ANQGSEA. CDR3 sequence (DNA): TGCAGCGTGGGGACAGGGGGAAACACTGAAGCTTTCTTT. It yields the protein CSVGTGGNTEAFF.

The CDR3 DNA reads as TGTGCCAGCACCCCTACTAGCGGCTACGAGCAGTACTTC. Amino acid sequence: CASTPTSGYEQYF. The chain carries TRBV6-5 and TRBJ2-7, with 8 bases fitting TRBD2. The CDR3 contains 13 residues. The ends lost 7 bases at V and 3 bases at J; junction bases unmatched: 5. CDR1 is MNHEY and CDR2 is SVGAGI in the germline V gene.

The CDR3 spells CAISEDRGGEAFF. CDR3 coding DNA: TGTGCCATCAGTGAGGACAGGGGTGGTGAAGCTTTCTTT. The chain joins TRBV10-3 to TRBJ1-1, with 8 bases identical to TRBD1. The V segment lost 2 bases and the J segment 7 bases; nucleotides outside the gene matches: 3. In germline, CDR1 is ENHRY, CDR2 SYGVKD. The CDR3 sequence is 13 residues long.

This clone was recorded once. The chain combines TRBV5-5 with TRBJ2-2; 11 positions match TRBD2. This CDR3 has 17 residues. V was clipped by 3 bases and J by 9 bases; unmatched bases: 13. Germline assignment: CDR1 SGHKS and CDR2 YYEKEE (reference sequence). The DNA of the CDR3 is TGTGCCAGCAGCTACTCCGGGACTAGCGGAGGGAGGTGGGAGCTGTTTTTT. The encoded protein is CASSYSGTSGGRWELFF. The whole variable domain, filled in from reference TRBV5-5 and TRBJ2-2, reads DAGVTQSPTHLIKTRGQQVTLRCSPISGHKSVSWYQQVLGQGPQFIFQYYEKEERGRGNFPDRFSARQFPNYSSELNVNALLLGDSALYLCASSYSGTSGGRWELFFGEGSRLTVL.

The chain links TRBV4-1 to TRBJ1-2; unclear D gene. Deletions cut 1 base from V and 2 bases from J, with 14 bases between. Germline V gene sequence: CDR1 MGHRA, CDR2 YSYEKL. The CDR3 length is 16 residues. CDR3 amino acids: CASSQVVNTPNYGYTF. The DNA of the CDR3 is TGCGCCAGCAGCCAAGTTGTAAACACACCCAACTATGGCTACACCTTC.

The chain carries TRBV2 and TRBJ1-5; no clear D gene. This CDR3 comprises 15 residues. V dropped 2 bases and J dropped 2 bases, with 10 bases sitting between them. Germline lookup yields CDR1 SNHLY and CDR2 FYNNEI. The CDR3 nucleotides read TGTGCCAGCAGTGAATGGAGGCAGGGCAATCAGCCCCAGCATTTT. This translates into CASSEWRQGNQPQHF.

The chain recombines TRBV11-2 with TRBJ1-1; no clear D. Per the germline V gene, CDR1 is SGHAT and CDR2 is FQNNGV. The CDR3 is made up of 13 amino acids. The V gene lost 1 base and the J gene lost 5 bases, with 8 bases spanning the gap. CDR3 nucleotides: TGTGCCAGCAGCTTAGCCACGGGGACTGAAGCTTTCTTT. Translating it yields CASSLATGTEAFF.

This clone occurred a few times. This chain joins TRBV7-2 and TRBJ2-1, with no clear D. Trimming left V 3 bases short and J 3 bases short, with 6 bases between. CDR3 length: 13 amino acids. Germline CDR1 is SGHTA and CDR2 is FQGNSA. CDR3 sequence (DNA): TGTGCCAGCAGCTTTTCGCGCTACAATGAGCAGTTCTTC. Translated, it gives CASSFSRYNEQFF.

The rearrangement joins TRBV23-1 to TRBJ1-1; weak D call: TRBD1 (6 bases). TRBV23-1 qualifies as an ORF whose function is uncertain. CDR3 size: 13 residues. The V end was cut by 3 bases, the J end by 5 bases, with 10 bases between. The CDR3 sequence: CASSQGAWTEAFF. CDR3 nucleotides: TGCGCCAGCAGTCAGGGGGCGTGGACTGAAGCTTTCTTT.

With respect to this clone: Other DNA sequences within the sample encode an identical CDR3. CDR3 bases: TGTGCCAGCAGCTTGGACAGGTCCTACGAGCAGTACTTC. Its protein product is CASSLDRSYEQYF. The V gene is TRBV7-2, the J gene TRBJ2-7, with TRBD1 matching over 7 bases. The junction had 0 bases not matched to a gene; V was cut back by 3 bases and J by 1 base. CDR1 SGHTA and CDR2 FQGNSA come from the germline V gene. The CDR3 sequence is 13 residues long.

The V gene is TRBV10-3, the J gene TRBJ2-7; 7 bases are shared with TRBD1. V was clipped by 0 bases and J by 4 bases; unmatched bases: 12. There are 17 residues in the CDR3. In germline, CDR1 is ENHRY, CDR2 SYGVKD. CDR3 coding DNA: TGTGCCATCAGTGAGTCGAAGCCGTCAGGGGGTGGTTACGAGCAGTACTTC. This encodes CAISESKPSGGGYEQYF.

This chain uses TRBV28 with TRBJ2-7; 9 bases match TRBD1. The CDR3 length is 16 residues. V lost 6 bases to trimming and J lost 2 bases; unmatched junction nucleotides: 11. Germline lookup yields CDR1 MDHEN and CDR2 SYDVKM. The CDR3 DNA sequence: TGTGCCAGCAGCCTATGGGGAGGGACAGGGACCTACGAGCAGTACTTC. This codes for CASSLWGGTGTYEQYF.

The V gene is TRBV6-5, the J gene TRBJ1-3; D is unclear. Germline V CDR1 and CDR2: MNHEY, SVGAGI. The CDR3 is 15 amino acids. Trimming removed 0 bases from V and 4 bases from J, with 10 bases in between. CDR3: CASSYSTLKGNTIYF. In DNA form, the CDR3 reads TGTGCCAGCAGTTACTCGACTTTAAAAGGAAACACCATATATTTT.

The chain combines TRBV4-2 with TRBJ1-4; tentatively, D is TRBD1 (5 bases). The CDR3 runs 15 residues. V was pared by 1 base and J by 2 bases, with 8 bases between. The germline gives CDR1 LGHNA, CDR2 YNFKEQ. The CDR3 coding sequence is TGTGCCAGCAGCCAAGTCGGGGGGACTAATGAAAAACTGTTTTTT. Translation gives CASSQVGGTNEKLFF.

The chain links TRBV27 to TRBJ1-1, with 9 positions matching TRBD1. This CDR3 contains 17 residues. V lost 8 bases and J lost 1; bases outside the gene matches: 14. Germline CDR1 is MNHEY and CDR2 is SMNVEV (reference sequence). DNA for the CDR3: TGTGCCAGCGGGACTTATCAACAGGGGGCGACGAACACTGAAGCTTTCTTT. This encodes CASGTYQQGATNTEAFF.

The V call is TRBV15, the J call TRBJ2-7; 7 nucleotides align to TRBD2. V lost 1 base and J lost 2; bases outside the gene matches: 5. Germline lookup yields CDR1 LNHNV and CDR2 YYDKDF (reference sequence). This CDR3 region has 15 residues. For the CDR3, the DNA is TGTGCCACCAGCAGAGTGGCTAGCGGCGCCTACGAGCAGTACTTC. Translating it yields CATSRVASGAYEQYF.

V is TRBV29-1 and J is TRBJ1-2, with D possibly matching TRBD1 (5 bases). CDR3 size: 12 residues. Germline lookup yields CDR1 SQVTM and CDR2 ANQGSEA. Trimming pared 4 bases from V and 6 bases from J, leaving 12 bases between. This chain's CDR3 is CSVGTQADGYTF. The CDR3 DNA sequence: TGCAGCGTTGGTACACAGGCGGATGGCTACACCTTC.

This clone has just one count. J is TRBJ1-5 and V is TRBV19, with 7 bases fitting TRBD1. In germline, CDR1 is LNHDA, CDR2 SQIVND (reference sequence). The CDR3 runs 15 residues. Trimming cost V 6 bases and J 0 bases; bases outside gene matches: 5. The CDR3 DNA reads TGTGCCAGTAGACTACAGGGGTATAGCAATCAGCCCCAGCATTTT. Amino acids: CASRLQGYSNQPQHF.

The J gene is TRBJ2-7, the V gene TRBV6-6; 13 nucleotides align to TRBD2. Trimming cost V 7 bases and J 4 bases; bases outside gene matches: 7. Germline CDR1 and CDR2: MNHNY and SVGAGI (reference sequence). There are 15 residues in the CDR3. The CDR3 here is CASKTSGGFRYEQYF. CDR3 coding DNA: TGTGCCAGCAAGACTAGCGGGGGGTTCCGATACGAGCAGTACTTC.

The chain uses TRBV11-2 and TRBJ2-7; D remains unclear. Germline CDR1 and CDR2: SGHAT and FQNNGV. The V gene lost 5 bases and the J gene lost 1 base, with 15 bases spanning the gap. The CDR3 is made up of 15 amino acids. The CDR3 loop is CASSAFRFSSYEQYF. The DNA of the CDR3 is TGTGCCAGCAGCGCCTTCAGGTTTTCATCCTACGAGCAGTACTTC.

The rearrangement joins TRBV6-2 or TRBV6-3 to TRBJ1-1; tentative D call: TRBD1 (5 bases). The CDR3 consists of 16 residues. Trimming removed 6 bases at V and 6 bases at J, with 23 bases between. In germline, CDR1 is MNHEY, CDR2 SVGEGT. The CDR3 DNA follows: TGTGCCAGCAGCCACAATCCTAACAGGTGGATCGCTGAAGCTTTCTTT. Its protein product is CASSHNPNRWIAEAFF.

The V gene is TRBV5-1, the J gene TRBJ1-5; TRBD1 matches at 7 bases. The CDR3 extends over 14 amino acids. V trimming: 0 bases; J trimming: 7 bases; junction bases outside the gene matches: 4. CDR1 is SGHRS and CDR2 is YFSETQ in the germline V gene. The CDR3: CASSLGQGSQPQHF. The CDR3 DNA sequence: TGCGCCAGCAGCTTGGGACAGGGTTCGCAGCCCCAGCATTTT.

Here the CDR3 reads CSAYAGSEAFF. CDR3 DNA: TGCAGTGCCTACGCGGGGTCTGAAGCTTTCTTT. The chain employs TRBV20-1 and TRBJ1-1; no firm D call. The CDR3 has 11 residues. The germline CDR1 and CDR2 sequences are DFQATT and SNEGSKA (reference sequence). V was trimmed by 6 bases and J by 6 bases, leaving 11 bases between them.

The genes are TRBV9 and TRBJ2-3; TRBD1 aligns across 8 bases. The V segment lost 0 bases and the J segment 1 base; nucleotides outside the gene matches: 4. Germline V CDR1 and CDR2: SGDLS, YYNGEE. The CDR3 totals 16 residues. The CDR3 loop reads CASSVAEGQGTDTQYF. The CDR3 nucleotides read TGTGCCAGCAGCGTAGCGGAGGGACAGGGCACAGATACGCAGTATTTT.

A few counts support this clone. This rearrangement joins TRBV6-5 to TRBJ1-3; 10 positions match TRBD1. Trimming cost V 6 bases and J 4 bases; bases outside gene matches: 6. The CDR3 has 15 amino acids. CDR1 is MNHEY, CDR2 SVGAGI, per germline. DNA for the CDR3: TGTGCCAGCAGCGCTGACAGGGGGCTGGGAAACACCATATATTTT. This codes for CASSADRGLGNTIYF.

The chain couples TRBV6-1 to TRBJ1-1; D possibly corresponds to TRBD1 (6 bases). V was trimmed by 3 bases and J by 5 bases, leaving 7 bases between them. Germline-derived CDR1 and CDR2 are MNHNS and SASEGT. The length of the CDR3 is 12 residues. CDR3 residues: CASSDTGTEAFF. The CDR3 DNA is TGTGCCAGCAGTGATACAGGGACTGAAGCTTTCTTT.

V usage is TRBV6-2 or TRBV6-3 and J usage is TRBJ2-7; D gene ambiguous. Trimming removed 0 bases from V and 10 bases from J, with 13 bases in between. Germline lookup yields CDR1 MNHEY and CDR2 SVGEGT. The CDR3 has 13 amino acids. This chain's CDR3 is CASSYSNPPGQYF. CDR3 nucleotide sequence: TGTGCCAGCAGTTACTCGAATCCCCCTGGCCAGTACTTC.